The next 31 T cell receptor beta chains were all read from a single sample in a study of T cells in women clearing cervical HPV infection. Some clones are missing from TCRdb's copy, which holds only in-frame ones; the method was immunoSEQ multiplex PCR. The sample data list 20,000 to 25,000 clones. Sequences were obtained from blood buffy coat. Receptor source: a woman between 18 and 69 years old with a cervical HPV16 infection that either progressed to CIN3+ or cleared (not recorded which).

Comments on this clone: The CDR3 end lies 3 residues beyond the end of the read and is filled in from the germline J gene. The chain has TRBV7-3 and TRBJ1-1; weak D call: TRBD1 (5 bases). The CDR3 loop spans 14 amino acids. V was pared by 8 bases and J by 4 bases, with 17 bases between. Germline V CDR1 and CDR2: SGHTA, FQGTGA. The sequenced CDR3 bases are TGTGCCAGCGTCCAGGGCGGCGGTAGCACTGAA. This encodes CASVQGGGSTE. The full-length CDR3 reads as CASVQGGGSTEAFF.

On this clone: The read halts 3 residues ahead of the CDR3 end, with the missing end drawn from the germline J gene. This sequence joins TRBV7-6 and TRBJ2-2; no clear D. The germline V gene has CDR1 SGHVS and CDR2 FNYEAQ. The V gene lost 4 bases and the J gene lost 0 bases, with 9 bases spanning the gap. The CDR3 extends over 15 amino acids. This CDR3 is CASSSFTTNTGELFF. CDR3 bases read: TGTGCCAGCAGCTCGTTCACAACGAACACCGGGGAG. The variable domain in full, completed from reference TRBV7-6 and TRBJ2-2, reads GAGVSQSPRYKVTKRGQDVALRCDPISGHVSLYWYRQALGQGPEFLTYFNYEAQQDKSGLPNDRFSAERPEGSISTLTIQRTEQRDSAMYRCASSSFTTNTGELFFGEGSRLTVL.

A remark on this clone: With the read ending 3 residues before the CDR3 end, the germline J gene is used to fill in that end. The chain employs TRBV7-9 and TRBJ1-3; D is perhaps TRBD1 (6 bases). The CDR3 runs to 15 residues. Germline V gene lookup returns CDR1 SEHNR and CDR2 FQNEAQ (reference sequence). With 5 bases removed from V and 2 bases from J, the gap between germline ends came to 13 bases. CDR3 sequence reads: CASSPTGRPGNTIYF. The CDR3 bases that were read are TGTGCCAGCAGCCCGACAGGACGGCCTGGAAACACC.

Note on this clone: From the germline J gene comes the end of the CDR3, since the read stops 3 residues before it. The chain links TRBV20-1 to TRBJ2-3; 11 bases are a match to TRBD2. The CDR3 runs 15 residues. Per the germline V gene, CDR1 is DFQATT and CDR2 is SNEGSKA (reference sequence). The CDR3 here is CSAREGTSGKETQYF. The sequenced part of the CDR3 DNA is TGCAGTGCTAGAGAGGGGACTAGCGGAAAAGAGACG.

A word on this clone: The sequence runs out 3 residues before the end of the CDR3; the remainder is reconstructed from the germline J gene. V is TRBV19 and J is TRBJ2-3; 10 bases align to TRBD1. This CDR3 contains 14 residues. Germline values: CDR1 LNHDA, CDR2 SQIVND (reference sequence). The CDR3 loop reads CASSTDRGGETQYF. The covered CDR3 bases are TGTGCCAGTAGTACGGACAGGGGGGGAGAGACG.

Turning to this clone: Mismatch with germline at one junction end may stem from a read error. Read coverage stops 3 residues before the CDR3 terminus; the germline J gene supplies the remainder. This chain uses TRBV7-7 with TRBJ2-5; unclear D gene. Germline CDR1 reads SSHAT; CDR2 reads FNYEAQ (reference sequence). The CDR3 has 13 residues. CDR3 region: CASSLALLETQYF. The DNA read from the CDR3 is TGTGCTAGCAGCTTAGCCCTATTAGAGACC.

To note about this clone: The DNA ends 3 residues before the CDR3 does, and the rest of the CDR3 is filled in from the germline J gene. The V gene is TRBV6-1, the J gene TRBJ1-5; D not resolved. The CDR3 has 16 amino acids. Germline V lookup: CDR1 MNHNS, CDR2 SASEGT. V gave up 1 base and J gave up 1 base, with 11 bases separating them. The part of the CDR3 DNA that was read is TGTGCCAGCAGTGAAGTCGGGGAGGACAGCAATCAGCCC. It translates to CASSEVGEDSNQP. The entire CDR3 reads CASSEVGEDSNQPQHF.

On this clone itself: With the read ending 3 residues before the CDR3 end, the germline J gene is used to fill in that end. The V and J genes are TRBV11-1 and TRBJ2-1; D could derive from TRBD1 or TRBD2 (5 bases each). The CDR3 loop spans 13 amino acids. Germline assignment: CDR1 SGHAT and CDR2 FQDESV (reference sequence). V was shortened by 1 base and J by 5 bases, with 6 bases between the two germline ends. Incomplete CDR3 DNA: TGTGCCAGCAGCTTAGGAGGGGACAATGAG. As protein: CASSLGGDNE. The entire CDR3 protein reads CASSLGGDNEQFF.

A word on this clone: The read is 3 residues too short to cover the CDR3 end, so that end is filled in from the germline J gene. The rearrangement uses TRBV7-3 and TRBJ2-7, with 10 bases lining up with TRBD2. V shed 3 bases, J shed 0 bases, and the junction held 11 bases outside the gene matches. Per germline, CDR1 SGHTA and CDR2 FQGTGA. There are 18 residues in the CDR3. This CDR3 is CASSFHERGGPSSYEQYF. CDR3 DNA (partial): TGTGCCAGCAGCTTCCACGAGCGGGGGGGGCCATCCTCCTACGAG. The complete variable domain, with remaining parts taken from reference TRBV7-3 and TRBJ2-7, reads GAGVSQTPSNKVTEKGKYVELRCDPISGHTALYWYRQSLGQGPEFLIYFQGTGAADDSGLPNDRFFAVRPEGSVSTLKIQRTERGDSAVYLCASSFHERGGPSSYEQYFGPGTRLTVT.

On this clone: The sequence runs out 3 residues before the end of the CDR3; the remainder is reconstructed from the germline J gene. The rearrangement links TRBV19 to TRBJ2-3; 11 positions agree with TRBD2. The CDR3 covers 17 residues. The germline V gene has CDR1 LNHDA and CDR2 SQIVND (reference sequence). CDR3 DNA, as far as it was read: TGTGCCAGTAGTATGCGACTAGCGGGGAGATCCCAAGAGACG. Residues: CASSMRLAGRSQET. In full, the CDR3 reads CASSMRLAGRSQETQYF. The variable domain in full, completed from reference TRBV19 and TRBJ2-3, reads DGGITQSPKYLFRKEGQNVTLSCEQNLNHDAMYWYRQDPGQGLRLIYYSQIVNDFQKGDIAEGYSVSREKKESFPLTVTSAQKNPTAFYLCASSMRLAGRSQETQYFGPGTRLTVL.

To note about this clone: The read falls 3 residues short of the CDR3 end, and the missing part is taken from the germline J gene. The V gene is TRBV29-1, the J gene TRBJ2-7, with D possibly being TRBD1 (6 bases). The V end lost 3 bases, the J end lost 6 bases, and 15 bases lay between the germline ends. In germline, CDR1 is SQVTM, CDR2 ANQGSEA. CDR3 length: 13 amino acids. The CDR3 sequence: CSVEKLTGTEQYF. The DNA read from the CDR3 is TGCAGCGTTGAGAAACTTACAGGGACCGAG.

The sequenced part of the CDR3 DNA is TGTGCCAGCCACCAAAGGGGTAATCAGCCC. Protein sequence: CASHQRGNQP. The whole CDR3 protein reads CASHQRGNQPQHF. The genes are TRBV19 and TRBJ1-5; possible D gene TRBD1, 5 bases. Sequencing ends 3 residues short of the CDR3 end; the germline J gene provides the rest. The V end was cut by 9 bases, the J end by 4 bases, with 13 bases between. Germline values: CDR1 LNHDA, CDR2 SQIVND (reference sequence). The CDR3 is 13 residues long.

About this clone: The CDR3 is cut off 3 residues early in the read; its end comes from the germline J gene. The chain combines TRBV29-1 with TRBJ2-1; TRBD2 matches at 9 bases. Germline values: CDR1 SQVTM, CDR2 ANQGSEA. With 7 bases clipped from V and 0 bases from J, the junction kept 4 bases outside the gene matches. The CDR3 has 14 amino acids. CDR3 DNA, as far as it was read: TGCAGCGCCTCGACTAGCGGCTCCTACAATGAG. Residues: CSASTSGSYNE. The full CDR3 sequence reads CSASTSGSYNEQFF.

With respect to this clone: The CDR3 end falls 3 residues outside the read, so it is completed with the germline J gene. The chain joins TRBV5-1 to TRBJ2-3; D possibly corresponds to TRBD2 (5 bases). The CDR3 has 16 amino acids. Trimming took off 0 bases at V and 0 bases at J, with 11 bases between the two ends. Germline values: CDR1 SGHRS, CDR2 YFSETQ. The sequenced CDR3 bases are TGCGCCAGCAGCTTGGCTGCAAGGACTAGCACAGATACG. This encodes CASSLAARTSTDT. The full CDR3 reads CASSLAARTSTDTQYF.

Of note for this clone: From the germline J gene comes the end of the CDR3, since the read stops 3 residues before it. The chain carries TRBV7-6 and TRBJ2-7; 10 bases align to TRBD1. The germline V gene has CDR1 SGHVS and CDR2 FNYEAQ. The CDR3 sequence is 14 residues long. J lost 3 bases, V lost 5 bases, and 4 bases had no gene match. CDR3 sequence reads: CASSTGQGGYEQYF. The CDR3 bases that were read are TGTGCCAGCAGCACCGGACAGGGGGGCTACGAG. Full variable domain (missing parts from reference TRBV7-6 and TRBJ2-7): GAGVSQSPRYKVTKRGQDVALRCDPISGHVSLYWYRQALGQGPEFLTYFNYEAQQDKSGLPNDRFSAERPEGSISTLTIQRTEQRDSAMYRCASSTGQGGYEQYFGPGTRLTVT.

Notes on this clone: The CDR3 goes on 3 residues after the read ends, and that part is filled in from the germline J gene. The rearrangement links TRBV11-3 to TRBJ2-1; the D gene is possibly TRBD1 (6 bases). V lost 2 bases, J lost 9 bases, and 14 bases lay in between. The CDR3 consists of 14 residues. CDR1 is SGHNT and CDR2 is YENEEA in the germline V gene. This chain's CDR3 is CASSLRQEGGEQFF. The covered CDR3 bases are TGTGCCAGCAGCTTAAGACAGGAAGGAGGTGAG.

Note on this clone: The CDR3 is cut off 3 residues early in the read; its end comes from the germline J gene. V is TRBV5-1 and J is TRBJ2-2, with 11 bases lining up with TRBD1. The junction had 8 bases not matched to a gene; V was cut back by 5 bases and J by 5 bases. CDR1 and CDR2 (germline): SGHRS, YFSETQ. The CDR3 sequence is 16 residues long. CDR3 in amino acids: CASRPGQGVETGELFF. The CDR3 DNA, read in part, is TGCGCCAGCAGGCCGGGACAGGGGGTTGAGACCGGGGAG. Based on the CDR3 plus reference TRBV5-1 and TRBJ2-2, the full variable domain is KAGVTQTPRYLIKTRGQQVTLSCSPISGHRSVSWYQQTPGQGLQFLFEYFSETQRNKGNFPGRFSGRQFSNSRSEMNVSTLELGDSALYLCASRPGQGVETGELFFGEGSRLTVL.

On this clone itself: Coverage ceases 3 residues before the CDR3 finishes, and the germline J gene fills in the end. This chain connects TRBV14 to TRBJ1-2; 7 nucleotides line up with TRBD1. CDR3 length: 17 amino acids. V was clipped by 4 bases and J by 3 bases; unmatched bases: 14. Per the germline V gene, CDR1 is SGHDN and CDR2 is FVKESK. The CDR3: CASSPLGEGAGDYGYTF. The DNA read from the CDR3 is TGTGCCAGCAGCCCCCTGGGAGAGGGGGCTGGGGACTATGGC.

About this clone: The CDR3 end falls 3 residues outside the read, so it is completed with the germline J gene. The V call is TRBV2, the J call TRBJ2-3; TRBD1 matches 7 bases. V lost 7 bases and J lost 2; bases outside the gene matches: 9. The germline gives CDR1 SNHLY, CDR2 FYNNEI. This CDR3 comprises 15 residues. The sequenced part of the CDR3 DNA is TGTGCCAGCATCCCCTGGGACAGACTCACAGATACG. Translating it yields CASIPWDRLTDT. The CDR3 in its entirety is CASIPWDRLTDTQYF.

Comment on this clone: From the germline J gene comes the end of the CDR3, since the read stops 3 residues before it. The chain uses TRBV20-1 and TRBJ1-2; the D gene is possibly TRBD1 (5 bases). This CDR3 has 15 amino acids. Germline-derived CDR1 and CDR2 are DFQATT and SNEGSKA (reference sequence). CDR3 bases read: TGCAGTGCTAGAGAGGGGACTAGCGGAAAAGAGACC. As protein: CSAREGTSGKET. The whole CDR3 sequence is CSAREGTSGKETYTF.

Note on this clone: The CDR3 end falls 3 residues outside the read, so it is completed with the germline J gene. This rearrangement joins TRBV18 to TRBJ1-4, with 7 bases fitting TRBD1. CDR3 length equals 16 residues. The junction had 11 bases not matched to a gene; V was cut back by 5 bases and J by 5 bases. CDR1 KGHSH and CDR2 LQKENI come from the germline V gene. The CDR3 DNA, read in part, is TGTGCCAGCTCAAAGTCTTCGGACAGGAAAAATGAAAAA. Encoded protein: CASSKSSDRKNEK. In full, the CDR3 reads CASSKSSDRKNEKLFF.

As to this clone: The CDR3 goes on 3 residues after the read ends, and that part is filled in from the germline J gene. The chain recombines TRBV5-1 with TRBJ2-3, with TRBD2 matching 11 bases. The CDR3 runs to 14 residues. The germline V gene encodes CDR1 SGHRS and CDR2 YFSETQ. V lost 6 bases, J lost 4 bases, and 4 bases stayed unmatched. CDR3 DNA, as far as it was read: TGCGCCAGCATGGATAGCGGGGGGGCAGATACG. Its protein is CASMDSGGADT. The entire CDR3 protein reads CASMDSGGADTQYF.

Remarks on this clone: The junction departs from germline at one end; a sequencing error may be responsible. The read finishes 3 residues shy of the CDR3 end, and the germline J gene is used to complete it. The same CDR3 can be traced to other DNA sequences in this sample. The chain is built from TRBV2 and TRBJ1-3; 7 positions match TRBD1. The CDR3 covers 14 residues. Germline CDR1 and CDR2: SNHLY and FYNNEI. The CDR3 sequence: CASTIDRVGNTIYF. Partial CDR3 DNA: TGTGCCAGCACTATCGACAGGGTTGGAAACACG.

CDR3 sequence: CASSPSGGTGQDEQFF. Incomplete CDR3 DNA: TGTGCCAGCTCACCTAGCGGCGGGACAGGGCAAGATGAG. The V gene is TRBV18, the J gene TRBJ2-1; TRBD1 matches at 9 bases. Read data end 3 residues before the CDR3 end; the end is taken from the germline J gene. Germline CDR1 KGHSH, CDR2 LQKENI. V was pared by 3 bases and J by 8 bases, with 11 bases of the junction left unmatched. The CDR3 is 16 amino acids.

This chain's CDR3 is CASGSGNNEQFF. CDR3 DNA (partial): TGTGCCAGCGGTAGCGGAAACAATGAG. The gene calls are TRBV27 and TRBJ2-1; D perhaps matches TRBD2 (6 bases). The CDR3 end lies 3 residues beyond the end of the read and is filled in from the germline J gene. The CDR3 is 12 residues long. The germline V and J ends were trimmed by 8 bases and 5 bases, with 10 bases remaining between them. Per the germline V gene, CDR1 is MNHEY and CDR2 is SMNVEV (reference sequence).

As for this clone: The read ends 3 residues before the CDR3 terminus; that terminus is restored from the germline J gene. The rearrangement joins TRBV18 to TRBJ1-2; D unresolved. CDR3 length equals 12 residues. Germline V lookup: CDR1 KGHSH, CDR2 LQKENI. The sequenced CDR3 bases are TGTGCCAGCTCACCACAGGGCACCGAC. It encodes CASSPQGTD. The entire CDR3 reads CASSPQGTDYTF. The variable domain in full, completed from reference TRBV18 and TRBJ1-2, reads NAGVMQNPRHLVRRRGQEARLRCSPMKGHSHVYWYRQLPEEGLKFMVYLQKENIIDESGMPKERFSAEFPKEGPSILRIQQVVRGDSAAYFCASSPQGTDYTFGSGTRLTVV.

A remark on this clone: The sequence runs out 3 residues before the end of the CDR3; the remainder is reconstructed from the germline J gene. The rearrangement joins TRBV7-9 to TRBJ1-2; possible D gene TRBD1, 5 bases. The CDR3 runs to 13 residues. Trimming cost V 5 bases and J 3 bases, with 10 bases left between them. The germline V gene has CDR1 SEHNR and CDR2 FQNEAQ (reference sequence). The part of the CDR3 DNA that was read is TGTGCCAGCAGCGGGACTCGGTACTATGGC. Protein sequence: CASSGTRYYG. The CDR3 reads in full as CASSGTRYYGYTF.

Turning to this clone: The read ends 3 residues early relative to the CDR3; the germline J gene fills the gap. V is TRBV19 and J is TRBJ1-1, with D tentatively TRBD1 (6 bases). The CDR3 is 14 amino acids. Germline V gene data show CDR1 as LNHDA and CDR2 as SQIVND (reference sequence). Trimming pared 6 bases from V and 0 bases from J, leaving 11 bases between. The CDR3 region is CASRAQGMNTEAFF. The covered CDR3 bases are TGTGCCAGTAGGGCACAGGGAATGAACACTGAA.

A word on this clone: The read halts 3 residues ahead of the CDR3 end, with the missing end drawn from the germline J gene. V gene TRBV6-1 combines with J gene TRBJ2-7; TRBD1 matches 9 bases. From germline, CDR1 is MNHNS and CDR2 SASEGT. The ends lost 1 base at V and 3 bases at J; junction bases unmatched: 4. This CDR3 region has 15 residues. The CDR3 loop reads CASSEDDRGVYEQYF. The sequenced CDR3 bases are TGTGCCAGCAGTGAAGACGACAGGGGGGTCTACGAG.

The CDR3 loop reads CASSPAGNLPRYGYTF. Partial CDR3 DNA: TGCGCCAGCAGCCCTGCGGGAAACTTACCCAGATATGGC. This chain uses TRBV4-1 with TRBJ1-2; D gene unclear. The CDR3 end is not reached by the read, which stops 3 residues before it; the germline J gene fills it in. Germline CDR1 MGHRA, CDR2 YSYEKL. V dropped 4 bases and J dropped 5 bases, with 20 bases sitting between them. The CDR3 is 16 amino acids.

With respect to this clone: The read ends 3 residues before the CDR3 terminus; that terminus is restored from the germline J gene. The rearrangement joins TRBV11-2 to TRBJ2-6, with D possibly TRBD1 on 5 matching bases. V shed 1 base and J shed 10 bases, with 8 bases lying between them. Germline values: CDR1 SGHAT, CDR2 FQNNGV. The CDR3 is 13 residues long. The DNA read from the CDR3 is TGTGCCAGCAGCTTAGGCCCAGGGAACGTC. Translating gives CASSLGPGNV. The complete CDR3 protein is CASSLGPGNVLTF.